A single sample gave rise to the 28 T cell receptor beta chains below, sequenced in a study of blood T cell repertoires in COVID-19. Libraries were prepared by immunoSEQ multiplex PCR; TCRdb keeps only in-frame clonotypes and omits some of them. Among more than 85,000 clones listed, 88% were seen once. The sequencing sample was made of peripheral blood. The receptors were gathered from a woman aged 45 to 65 with acute or convalescent COVID-19.

The gene calls are TRBV2 and TRBJ2-3; D may be TRBD1 (10 bases). This CDR3 spans 15 amino acids. Trimming pared 6 bases from V and 6 bases from J, leaving 19 bases between. CDR1 is SNHLY, CDR2 FYNNEI, per germline. The CDR3 region has the DNA TGTGCCAGCAGCCGACAGGGGGCGGGAGGGGATACGCAGTATTTT. Protein: CASSRQGAGGDTQYF.

The J gene is TRBJ1-5, the V gene TRBV24-1, with D uncertain. Germline assignment: CDR1 KGHDR and CDR2 SFDVKD. Trimming removed 1 base from V and 1 base from J, with 4 bases in between. The CDR3 covers 14 residues. This CDR3 reads CATSDFGSNQPQHF. The DNA of the CDR3 is TGTGCCACCAGTGATTTCGGGAGCAATCAGCCCCAGCATTTT.

The chain combines TRBV13 with TRBJ2-4; 7 bases match TRBD1. Per the germline V gene, CDR1 is PRHDT and CDR2 is FYEKMQ (reference sequence). The CDR3 covers 19 residues. V gave up 1 base and J gave up 0 bases; unmatched junction bases: 12. In DNA, the CDR3 is TGTGCCAGCAGCTTAGAGGGACAGACCAGCTCCTTAGCCAAAAACATTCAGTACTTC. It specifies CASSLEGQTSSLAKNIQYF. Supplemented by reference TRBV13 and TRBJ2-4, the full variable domain reads AAGVIQSPRHLIKEKRETATLKCYPIPRHDTVYWYQQGPGQDPQFLISFYEKMQSDKGSIPDRFSAQQFSDYHSELNMSSLELGDSALYFCASSLEGQTSSLAKNIQYFGAGTRLSVL.

The V and J genes are TRBV12-3 or TRBV12-4 and TRBJ1-5, with a possible D match to TRBD1 (5 bases). CDR3 length equals 12 residues. The V end lost 10 bases, the J end lost 2 bases, and 9 bases lay between the germline ends. The CDR3 sequence is CATTGGNQPQHF. For the CDR3, the DNA is TGTGCCACCACGGGGGGCAATCAGCCCCAGCATTTT.

This chain joins TRBV28 and TRBJ2-7; D possibly corresponds to TRBD1 (6 bases). Germline V gives CDR1 MDHEN, CDR2 SYDVKM. This CDR3 is built from 14 residues. The V and J ends lost 4 bases and 4 bases respectively, with 14 bases between them. The CDR3 sequence: CASSSPQGRYEQYF. The CDR3 nucleotides read TGTGCCAGCAGTTCCCCACAGGGCCGGTACGAGCAGTACTTC.

The chain employs TRBV6-5 and TRBJ1-4; D might be TRBD1 (5 bases). Germline values: CDR1 MNHEY, CDR2 SVGAGI. Trimming took 2 bases from V and 7 from J, leaving 14 bases between them. CDR3 length equals 15 residues. The CDR3 region is CASSYDPQGGEKLFF. The CDR3 DNA sequence: TGTGCCAGCAGTTACGACCCGCAGGGTGGTGAAAAACTGTTTTTT.

This clone was detected only once. V and J are TRBV6-5 and TRBJ2-7; D is possibly TRBD2 (6 bases). The CDR3 has 14 residues. CDR1 is MNHEY and CDR2 is SVGAGI in the germline V gene. Trimming left V 7 bases short and J 3 bases short, with 16 bases between. CDR3 residues: CASTRASESYEQYF. The CDR3 nucleotides read TGTGCCAGCACACGGGCTAGCGAGAGCTACGAGCAGTACTTC.

The rearrangement links TRBV15 to TRBJ2-1; TRBD1 agrees at 10 bases. The CDR3 spans 17 residues. CDR1 LNHNV and CDR2 YYDKDF come from the germline V gene (reference sequence). With 0 bases clipped from V and 8 bases from J, the junction kept 10 bases outside the gene matches. CDR3 region: CATSRDGTGVFEDEQFF. The CDR3 bases are TGTGCCACCAGCAGAGATGGGACAGGGGTTTTTGAGGATGAGCAGTTCTTC.

The chain links TRBV12-5 to TRBJ2-2, with a tentative D call TRBD1 (5 bases). The CDR3 length is 17 residues. With 1 base removed from V and 3 bases from J, the gap between germline ends came to 15 bases. The germline CDR1 and CDR2 sequences are LGHNT and FRNRAP. The DNA of the CDR3 is TGTGCTAGTGGTTTGGAACAGGATTGGATATACACCGGGGAGCTGTTTTTT. The encoded protein is CASGLEQDWIYTGELFF.

The J gene is TRBJ2-7, the V gene TRBV5-1, with TRBD1 identical over 10 bases. CDR3 length: 16 residues. Germline CDR1 SGHRS, CDR2 YFSETQ. V trimming: 0 bases; J trimming: 6 bases; junction bases outside the gene matches: 9. CDR3 in amino acids: CASSLAPGQGLAEQYF. For the CDR3, the DNA is TGCGCCAGCAGCTTGGCCCCGGGACAGGGGTTAGCCGAGCAGTACTTC.

The CDR3 DNA follows: TGTGCCAGCAGTTTTATAAGGACACCGGATAAGCATACGCAGTATTTT. Residues: CASSFIRTPDKHTQYF. The V call is TRBV27, the J call TRBJ2-3, with D possibly being TRBD1 (5 bases). The CDR3 totals 16 residues. V gave up 3 bases and J gave up 7 bases, with 20 bases separating them. Germline CDR1 reads MNHEY; CDR2 reads SMNVEV (reference sequence).

The rearrangement uses TRBV5-1 and TRBJ2-5; 8 bases line up with TRBD1. V shed 6 bases and J 2 bases; nucleotides not matched to a gene: 9. CDR1 and CDR2 from the germline V gene are SGHRS and YFSETQ. This CDR3 is built from 15 residues. Here the CDR3 reads CASTQGARAQETQYF. CDR3 DNA sequence: TGCGCCAGCACCCAGGGGGCGAGAGCTCAAGAGACCCAGTACTTC.

The chain uses TRBV9 and TRBJ1-4; the D is unclear. The CDR3 contains 15 residues. Trimming took 3 bases from V and 0 from J, leaving 9 bases between them. Germline CDR1 and CDR2: SGDLS and YYNGEE. CDR3 nucleotides: TGTGCCAGCAGCGCCGAGGGAGCAACTAATGAAAAACTGTTTTTT. Translating it yields CASSAEGATNEKLFF.

The CDR3: CASGKDRARTLEQYF. The DNA of the CDR3 is TGTGCCAGCGGGAAAGACAGGGCAAGGACACTCGAGCAGTACTTC. The J gene is TRBJ2-7, the V gene TRBV6-4, with 7 positions matching TRBD1. Germline V gives CDR1 MRHNA, CDR2 SNTAGT. The CDR3 consists of 15 residues. The trim removed 8 bases at V and 6 bases at J, leaving 16 bases unmatched.

This clone was counted only a few times. The chain links TRBV19 to TRBJ2-5; 14 bases align to TRBD2. The ends lost 6 bases at V and 5 bases at J; junction bases unmatched: 5. CDR1 and CDR2 from the germline V gene are LNHDA and SQIVND (reference sequence). CDR3 length: 15 amino acids. DNA for the CDR3: TGTGCCAGTAGCAGGACTAGCGGGAGGCTGGAGACCCAGTACTTC. Its translation: CASSRTSGRLETQYF. The whole variable domain, filled in from reference TRBV19 and TRBJ2-5, reads DGGITQSPKYLFRKEGQNVTLSCEQNLNHDAMYWYRQDPGQGLRLIYYSQIVNDFQKGDIAEGYSVSREKKESFPLTVTSAQKNPTAFYLCASSRTSGRLETQYFGPGTRLLVL.

This rearrangement joins TRBV7-9 to TRBJ2-7; 8 nucleotides match TRBD2. V was pared by 5 bases and J by 6 bases, with 9 bases of the junction left unmatched. This CDR3 has 14 amino acids. The germline V gene encodes CDR1 SEHNR and CDR2 FQNEAQ (reference sequence). The CDR3 DNA reads as TGTGCCAGCAGCCCAACAGCGGGAGAGGTCGAGCAGTACTTC. Translated, it gives CASSPTAGEVEQYF. The full variable domain, completed using reference TRBV7-9 and TRBJ2-7, is DTGVSQNPRHKITKRGQNVTFRCDPISEHNRLYWYRQTLGQGPEFLTYFQNEAQLEKSRLLSDRFSAERPKGSFSTLEIQRTEQGDSAMYLCASSPTAGEVEQYFGPGTRLTVT.

The V and J genes are TRBV6-5 and TRBJ1-1; TRBD1 matches at 9 bases. J was trimmed by 11 bases and V by 2 bases; bases with no gene match: 6. The CDR3 spans 13 residues. Germline V CDR1 and CDR2: MNHEY, SVGAGI. DNA of the CDR3: TGTGCCAGCAGTTACGTCGGGACAGGGACGGCTTTCTTT. Translation: CASSYVGTGTAFF.

The rearrangement uses TRBV6-6 and TRBJ2-2, with 11 bases matching TRBD2. Germline CDR1 and CDR2: MNHNY and SVGAGI (reference sequence). Losses at the gene ends were 10 bases for V and 5 bases for J; bases not matched to a gene: 6. The CDR3 has 14 amino acids. DNA for the CDR3: TGTGCCACCAAGCCTAGCGGGAGGACCGGGGAGCTGTTTTTT. Its protein product is CATKPSGRTGELFF.

A few counts support this clone. The rearrangement uses TRBV7-9 and TRBJ2-2; possibly TRBD1 for D (7 bases). Trimming removed 6 bases from V and 6 bases from J, with 14 bases in between. Germline assignment: CDR1 SEHNR and CDR2 FQNEAQ (reference sequence). The CDR3 loop spans 14 amino acids. The DNA for the CDR3 is TGTGCCAGCAGACCTACAGGGGAGGCCGGGGAGCTGTTTTTT. Its translation: CASRPTGEAGELFF.

The V and J genes are TRBV5-1 and TRBJ2-1; possible D gene TRBD2, 6 bases. CDR3 length: 15 amino acids. V was cut by 4 bases and J by 5 bases, with 16 bases left in between. CDR1 is SGHRS, CDR2 YFSETQ, per germline. CDR3 amino acids: CASSPEGTANNEQFF. The CDR3 nucleotides read TGCGCCAGCAGCCCGGAGGGGACTGCCAACAATGAGCAGTTCTTC.

This clone was detected once. The chain recombines TRBV30 with TRBJ1-3; TRBD1 aligns across 8 bases. V was pared by 4 bases and J by 0 bases, with 5 bases of the junction left unmatched. Germline loops: CDR1 GTSNPN, CDR2 SVGIG (reference sequence). CDR3 size: 15 residues. The CDR3 region has the DNA TGTGCCTGGAACAGGGGACAGGTCTCTGGAAACACCATATATTTT. This gives the protein CAWNRGQVSGNTIYF.

This CDR3 reads CASRAGGGVEKLFF. The CDR3 nucleotides read TGTGCCAGCAGAGCGGGGGGAGGCGTTGAAAAACTGTTTTTT. The chain couples TRBV28 to TRBJ1-4; a weak D match, TRBD1 (5 bases). The CDR3 totals 14 residues. V shed 6 bases and J shed 7 bases, with 15 bases lying between them. Germline values: CDR1 MDHEN, CDR2 SYDVKM. The full variable domain, in which reference TRBV28 and TRBJ1-4 provide the parts outside the CDR3, is DVKVTQSSRYLVKRTGEKVFLECVQDMDHENMFWYRQDPGLGLRLIYFSYDVKMKEKGDIPEGYSVSREKKERFSLILESASTNQTSMYLCASRAGGGVEKLFFGSGTQLSVL.

The chain is built from TRBV12-3 or TRBV12-4 and TRBJ1-2; a possible D gene is TRBD1 (6 bases). Trimming left V 3 bases short and J 7 bases short, with 12 bases between. The CDR3 runs to 13 residues. The CDR3 protein is CASSFGTFSGYTF. The CDR3 coding sequence is TGTGCCAGCAGTTTTGGGACATTCAGTGGCTACACCTTC.

This sequence joins TRBV20-1 and TRBJ2-3; 10 nucleotides agree with TRBD1. Trimming took 4 bases from V and 0 from J; bases not matched to a gene: 7. This CDR3 spans 16 amino acids. The germline V gene encodes CDR1 DFQATT and CDR2 SNEGSKA (reference sequence). In DNA, the CDR3 is TGCAGTGCTATTGACAGGGGGCGAGGAAGCACAGATACGCAGTATTTT. It specifies CSAIDRGRGSTDTQYF.

The chain uses TRBV7-6 and TRBJ2-2; 9 nucleotides line up with TRBD2. The CDR3 runs to 16 residues. V shed 5 bases and J 7 bases; nucleotides not matched to a gene: 11. Germline V CDR1 and CDR2: SGHVS, FNYEAQ. For the CDR3, the DNA is TGTGCCAGCAGCCGGCAAGCGGGAGGATATATCGGGGAGCTGTTTTTT. This gives the protein CASSRQAGGYIGELFF.

The rearrangement joins TRBV5-1 to TRBJ2-1; TRBD2 agrees at 9 bases. This CDR3 is built from 12 residues. Trimming cost V 0 bases and J 15 bases; bases outside gene matches: 4. CDR1 and CDR2 (germline): SGHRS, YFSETQ. In nucleotides, the CDR3 is TGCGCCAGCAGCTTGGAGGCGGGAGGGTGGTTCTTC. It encodes CASSLEAGGWFF.

V gene TRBV4-1 combines with J gene TRBJ2-1; 10 nucleotides line up with TRBD2. With V trimmed by 0 bases and J by 4 bases, 3 bases remained unmatched. The germline V gene encodes CDR1 MGHRA and CDR2 YSYEKL. The CDR3 extends over 16 amino acids. This chain's CDR3 is CASSQEAGGMYNEQFF. CDR3 bases: TGCGCCAGCAGCCAAGAAGCGGGAGGGATGTACAATGAGCAGTTCTTC.

V usage is TRBV6-6 and J usage is TRBJ2-7, with 9 bases fitting TRBD1. J was trimmed by 4 bases and V by 8 bases; bases with no gene match: 6. This CDR3 is built from 13 residues. Germline V lookup: CDR1 MNHNY, CDR2 SVGAGI (reference sequence). As DNA, the CDR3 is TGTGCCAGCGGGCGGGACAGGGTGTACGAGCAGTACTTC. Its translation is CASGRDRVYEQYF.